The rows below give T cell receptor beta chains drawn from one sample of a study of blood T cell repertoires in COVID-19. Measured with immunoSEQ multiplex PCR; TCRdb has only the in-frame clones, and not every one. Of roughly 250,000 clones listed, more than 65% are singletons. The sample was peripheral blood. The receptors originated from a woman aged 35 to 49 with active or convalescent COVID-19. Both conserved end residues are part of each CDR3. The D gene is left open where the match is weak. Clone size is given for some rows only: seen once, a few or many times, or a class if the clone is expanded.

J	V	size	D	DNA	CDR3
TRBJ1-5	TRBV6-6	-	-	TGTGCCAGCAGTCGCGGGACAAGAGTCAATCAGCCCCAGCATTTT	CASSRGTRVNQPQHF
TRBJ2-4	TRBV6-2/TRBV6-3	-	TRBD2	TGTGCCAGCAGTTATACTAGCGGATCTTATTCCCAAAACATTCAGTACTTC	CASSYTSGSYSQNIQYF
TRBJ1-5	TRBV28	-	TRBD1	TGTGCCAGCAGAACCCCACAGGGGACGGATCAGCCCCAGCATTTT	CASRTPQGTDQPQHF
TRBJ1-5	TRBV4-2	-	-	TGTGCCAGCAGCCGAGGGGAGGGGGGCCAGCCCCAGCATTTT	CASSRGEGGQPQHF
TRBJ1-2	TRBV11-2	-	TRBD1	TGTGCCAGCAGCTTAGACAGGACAGGGGGCTACACCTTC	CASSLDRTGGYTF
TRBJ1-3	TRBV6-5	-	-	TGTGCCAGCAGTAGCCGGGGATTTGGTGGAAACACCATATATTTT	CASSSRGFGGNTIYF
TRBJ2-5	TRBV5-1	once	-	TGCGCCAGCAGCCCCGGGAGTACCCAAGAGACCCAGTACTTC	CASSPGSTQETQYF
TRBJ1-5	TRBV6-1	-	TRBD1	TGTGCCAGCAGGGAAGCAGGGGGCACTCAGCCCCAGCATTTT	CASREAGGTQPQHF
TRBJ1-1	TRBV23-1	-	-	TGCGCCAGCAGTCAATCCCCCCCTTGGGCCACTGAAGCTTTCTTT	CASSQSPPWATEAFF
TRBJ1-1	TRBV10-2	-	TRBD1	TGCGCCACCCAGGGACAGCAGAACACTGAAGCTTTCTTT	CATQGQQNTEAFF
TRBJ1-1	TRBV6-2/TRBV6-3	-	-	TGTGCCAGCAGTTACTCAAACCTGCGGGGGACTGAAGCTTTCTTT	CASSYSNLRGTEAFF
TRBJ1-2	TRBV5-8	-	-	TGTGCCAGCAGCGACGGAGGGTGGGGGAAGGAATACACCTTC	CASSDGGWGKEYTF
TRBJ1-5	TRBV28	-	-	TGTGCCAGCAGTTTACGGGTAAACCAGCCCCAGCATTTT	CASSLRVNQPQHF
TRBJ1-3	TRBV3-1/TRBV3-2	few	TRBD1	TGTGCCAGCAGCCAAGGACAGGGCGCTGGAAACACCATATATTTT	CASSQGQGAGNTIYF
TRBJ1-1	TRBV7-3	-	TRBD1	TGTGCCAGCAGCTCGGGACAGGGGTCTTTAGCTTTCTTT	CASSSGQGSLAFF